The 18 T cell receptor beta chains listed next were all sequenced from one sample in a study of Graves' ophthalmopathy and Graves' hyperthyroidism. CDR3 regions of TCR beta were amplified from RNA transcripts. The first-round RT-PCR employed HTBI primers together with the Qiagen OneStep RT-PCR kit. A multiplex PCR was then performed as the second round. TCRdb independently ran MiXCR on the multiplex PCR reads; one entry per CDR3 protein. The sample lists over 650,000 distinct CDR3 sequences; roughly 41% were seen once. The specimen was peripheral blood. Receptors originate from an adult man with Graves' ophthalmopathy.

This chain uses TRBV5-8 with TRBJ2-7, with a tentative D call TRBD1 (5 bases). The CDR3 sequence is 13 residues long. Germline values: CDR1 SGHTS, CDR2 YDEGEE. The V gene lost 0 bases and the J gene lost 5 bases, with 9 bases spanning the gap. CDR3 DNA sequence: TGTGCCAGCAGCTTGGAGGGGCCCCACGAGCAGTACTTC. As protein: CASSLEGPHEQYF.

The chain couples TRBV11-1 to TRBJ1-5; D call uncertain. The CDR3 sequence is 12 residues long. The V gene lost 5 bases and the J gene lost 7 bases, with 9 bases spanning the gap. From germline, CDR1 is SGHAT and CDR2 FQDESV (reference sequence). The CDR3 spells CASSTVGQPQHF. Written as DNA, the CDR3 is TGTGCCAGCAGCACAGTTGGGCAGCCCCAGCATTTT.

The chain recombines TRBV24-1 with TRBJ2-1, with unresolved D. V was pared by 3 bases and J by 4 bases, with 12 bases between. This CDR3 spans 15 amino acids. CDR1 is KGHDR and CDR2 is SFDVKD in the germline V gene. The CDR3 DNA reads TGTGCCACCAGTGATGGAGATCTACTTTACAATGAGCAGTTCTTC. As protein: CATSDGDLLYNEQFF.

This clonotype was detected ten times or more. The J gene is TRBJ1-5, the V gene TRBV15; no definite D call. Trimming removed 0 bases at V and 2 bases at J, with 14 bases between. The germline V gene encodes CDR1 LNHNV and CDR2 YYDKDF (reference sequence). CDR3 length: 17 residues. The CDR3 sequence: CATSRDRGINGNQPQHF. The CDR3 coding sequence is TGTGCCACCAGCAGAGATAGAGGGATTAACGGCAATCAGCCCCAGCATTTT.

This clonotype was seen only a few times. The rearrangement uses TRBV7-8 and TRBJ1-2; 9 bases fit TRBD1. V gave up 6 bases and J gave up 7 bases; unmatched junction bases: 18. The CDR3 is 17 residues long. The germline V gene encodes CDR1 SGHVS and CDR2 FQNEAQ. The CDR3 loop reads CASSSRRRDREYFGYTF. CDR3 nucleotides: TGTGCCAGCAGTTCACGTCGCCGGGACAGGGAATATTTTGGCTACACCTTC.

The chain links TRBV29-1 to TRBJ2-5; 7 bases match TRBD1. The length of the CDR3 is 15 residues. Germline loops: CDR1 SQVTM, CDR2 ANQGSEA. The V gene end was trimmed by 4 bases and the J gene end by 5 bases; junction bases not matched to a gene: 13. CDR3 residues: CSVARVGTDRETQYF. The CDR3 DNA reads as TGCAGCGTTGCTAGGGTAGGGACAGATCGGGAGACCCAGTACTTC.

The DNA for the CDR3 is TGTGCCAGTAACCAGAAGCAGGGCTACACCTTC. Amino acids: CASNQKQGYTF. The rearrangement uses TRBV19 and TRBJ1-2; no clear D. The germline V gene has CDR1 LNHDA and CDR2 SQIVND (reference sequence). V was trimmed by 7 bases and J by 8 bases, leaving 11 bases between them. This CDR3 spans 11 amino acids.

This clonotype was counted ten times or more. This chain joins TRBV29-1 and TRBJ1-1, with D perhaps matching TRBD1 (5 bases). Germline V gives CDR1 SQVTM, CDR2 ANQGSEA. Trimming cost V 6 bases and J 4 bases, with 9 bases left between them. The length of the CDR3 is 11 residues. CDR3 coding DNA: TGCAGCGTCAAAGGGGCCACTGAAGCTTTCTTT. It translates to CSVKGATEAFF.

This clonotype is medium-sized (0.01 to 0.1%). The chain links TRBV10-3 to TRBJ1-3; tentative D call: TRBD1 (6 bases). The germline CDR1 and CDR2 sequences are ENHRY and SYGVKD. The CDR3 totals 14 residues. The V and J ends lost 10 bases and 0 bases respectively, with 13 bases between them. The CDR3 region is CATGGGNSGNTIYF. The CDR3, as DNA: TGTGCCACGGGGGGCGGAAACTCTGGAAACACCATATATTTT.

This clonotype was detected only a few times. The chain carries TRBV11-2 and TRBJ2-7; 7 bases match TRBD2. The V segment lost 5 bases and the J segment 6 bases; nucleotides outside the gene matches: 13. Germline lookup yields CDR1 SGHAT and CDR2 FQNNGV. The CDR3 is 15 amino acids. CDR3 residues: CASSPRGGINSEQYF. CDR3 nucleotides: TGTGCCAGCAGCCCCCGGGGAGGGATTAATTCCGAGCAGTACTTC.

The genes are TRBV29-1 and TRBJ2-7, with D maybe TRBD2 (5 bases). Germline loops: CDR1 SQVTM, CDR2 ANQGSEA. V was trimmed by 6 bases and J by 4 bases, leaving 16 bases between them. This CDR3 is 13 amino acids long. The DNA of the CDR3 is TGCAGCGTAAGACACGGGGTCCGTTACGAGCAGTACTTC. Amino acid sequence: CSVRHGVRYEQYF.

This clonotype was observed at least ten times. The chain recombines TRBV2 with TRBJ2-7; D is unresolved. CDR1 and CDR2 from the germline V gene are SNHLY and FYNNEI. Trimming removed 7 bases at V and 0 bases at J, with 10 bases between. This CDR3 has 13 amino acids. CDR3 DNA sequence: TGTGCCAGCACGTTAGGTAGCTCCTACGAGCAGTACTTC. The encoded protein is CASTLGSSYEQYF.

The chain is built from TRBV20-1 and TRBJ2-7; D gene unclear. The V gene lost 3 bases and the J gene lost 6 bases, with 27 bases spanning the gap. Germline CDR1 reads DFQATT; CDR2 reads SNEGSKA (reference sequence). The CDR3 sequence is 17 residues long. CDR3 amino acids: CSASPLWWVALKSEQYF. For the CDR3, the DNA is TGCAGTGCTAGCCCCCTTTGGTGGGTAGCCCTCAAGTCCGAGCAGTACTTC.

Points on this clonotype: Mismatch with germline at one junction end may stem from a read error. This chain uses TRBV9 with TRBJ2-2; a possible D gene is TRBD2 (6 bases). In germline, CDR1 is SGDLS, CDR2 YYNGEE. This CDR3 is 12 amino acids long. The DNA of the CDR3 is TGTGCCAGCAGCTTAAACAACCGGGAGCTGTTGTTT. It specifies CASSLNNRELLF.

The chain is built from TRBV20-1 and TRBJ2-7; 9 positions match TRBD1. The junction had 7 bases not matched to a gene; V was cut back by 3 bases and J by 7 bases. This CDR3 spans 13 amino acids. CDR1 is DFQATT and CDR2 is SNEGSKA in the germline V gene (reference sequence). CDR3 bases: TGCAGTGCTAGGCGGACAGGGGTTAAGGAGCAGTACTTC. It codes for CSARRTGVKEQYF.

The gene calls are TRBV27 and TRBJ1-2, with TRBD1 matching 7 bases. V was clipped by 0 bases and J by 7 bases; unmatched bases: 2. Germline CDR1 MNHEY, CDR2 SMNVEV (reference sequence). The CDR3 runs to 13 residues. The CDR3 reads CASSLSGGSGYTF. The CDR3, as DNA: TGTGCCAGCAGTTTATCAGGGGGCTCTGGCTACACCTTC.

The rearrangement uses TRBV2 and TRBJ1-3; the D is unclear. Trimming left V 4 bases short and J 3 bases short, with 10 bases between. Germline loops: CDR1 SNHLY, CDR2 FYNNEI. The CDR3 extends over 14 amino acids. Written as DNA, the CDR3 is TGTGCCAGCAGTGGGGTCGGGGTTGGAAACACCATATATTTT. The encoded protein is CASSGVGVGNTIYF.

The table lists this clonotype with a few counts. The CDR3 nucleotides read TGTGCCAGCAGGGGGACAGGGGGGCCCTACGAGCAGTACTTC. Translating it yields CASRGTGGPYEQYF. This rearrangement joins TRBV5-4 to TRBJ2-7; 11 nucleotides agree with TRBD1. V lost 5 bases and J lost 2; bases outside the gene matches: 3. Germline lookup yields CDR1 SGHNT and CDR2 YYREEE (reference sequence). This CDR3 contains 14 residues.